Listed here are 32 T cell receptor beta chains from one sample, sequenced in a study of T cell repertoires in cytomegalovirus infection. These receptors are not linked to any known antigen. One entry per CDR3 protein, called by TCRdb with MiXCR from the reads. The data contain around 500,000 distinct CDR3 sequences, about 42% of them seen just once; the ten biggest clones take up approximately 40%. The starting material was cultured PBMCs, obtained from culture after CMV antigen stimulation. The receptors shown here come from a human donor in good health (CMV status not recorded). Some clones in this sample may be carry-over from other donors' samples.

V gene TRBV12-3 or TRBV12-4 combines with J gene TRBJ2-5, with 10 bases aligning to TRBD2. The CDR3 has 16 residues. J was trimmed by 1 base and V by 5 bases; bases with no gene match: 7. The CDR3 reads CASSLWEREGQETQYF. CDR3 in DNA: TGTGCCAGCAGTCTCTGGGAGCGGGAGGGCCAAGAGACCCAGTACTTC.

The V and J genes are TRBV6-1 and TRBJ2-3, with D perhaps TRBD2 (6 bases). The CDR3 length is 16 residues. V was clipped by 6 bases and J by 0 bases, with 16 bases between them. CDR1 MNHNS and CDR2 SASEGT come from the germline V gene. The CDR3 is CASRPRRAVSTDTQYF. CDR3 DNA sequence: TGTGCCAGCAGACCTCGGAGGGCCGTCAGCACAGATACGCAGTATTTT.

The chain joins TRBV7-2 to TRBJ2-1; TRBD2 matches 7 bases. Per the germline V gene, CDR1 is SGHTA and CDR2 is FQGNSA. The CDR3 contains 12 residues. V shed 2 bases, J shed 10 bases, and the junction held 2 bases outside the gene matches. CDR3 residues: CASSLWEGEQFF. The CDR3 coding sequence is TGTGCCAGCAGCTTATGGGAGGGAGAGCAGTTCTTC.

The chain carries TRBV28 and TRBJ2-6; D possibly matches TRBD1 or TRBD2 (5 bases each). The V gene's germline CDR1 is MDHEN and CDR2 SYDVKM. Trimming shortened V by 6 bases and J by 0 bases, and 21 bases separated the two germline ends. The CDR3 runs 19 residues. The CDR3 here is CASRPKGTFSLSGANVLTF. The CDR3 DNA reads as TGTGCCAGCAGACCGAAGGGGACCTTTTCCCTCTCTGGGGCCAACGTCCTGACTTTC.

This clonotype was seen ten or more times. The chain combines TRBV7-2 with TRBJ2-1; no clear D. The CDR3 extends over 12 amino acids. In germline, CDR1 is SGHTA, CDR2 FQGNSA. Trimming took 4 bases from V and 6 from J, leaving 7 bases between them. The CDR3: CASSSRPNEQFF. The CDR3 region has the DNA TGTGCCAGCAGCTCCCGTCCCAATGAGCAGTTCTTC.

The genes are TRBV7-2 and TRBJ1-4, with D perhaps TRBD1 (5 bases). This CDR3 has 16 residues. CDR1 and CDR2 from the germline V gene are SGHTA and FQGNSA. The V and J ends lost 4 bases and 2 bases respectively, with 14 bases between them. The CDR3 spells CASSSVWGGTNEKLFF. Written as DNA, the CDR3 is TGTGCCAGCAGCTCCGTGTGGGGCGGCACTAATGAAAAACTGTTTTTT.

In its sample, this clonotype was seen a few times. The chain links TRBV12-3 or TRBV12-4 to TRBJ2-5; tentatively, D is TRBD1 or TRBD2 (6 bases each). The CDR3 totals 17 residues. V lost 4 bases, J lost 3 bases, and 21 bases lay in between. The DNA for the CDR3 is TGTGCCAGCAGTTCCTGGCCTGGGGGGCAAGAAGAAGAGACCCAGTACTTC. Its translation: CASSSWPGGQEEETQYF.

This clonotype was observed a handful of times. This chain connects TRBV12-5 to TRBJ1-5; D uncertain. Germline V gene sequence: CDR1 LGHNT, CDR2 FRNRAP. The CDR3 totals 13 residues. Trimming removed 2 bases at V and 7 bases at J, with 9 bases between. CDR3 amino acids: CASGLQVPQPQHF. CDR3 bases: TGTGCTAGTGGTTTGCAGGTTCCCCAGCCCCAGCATTTT.

V usage is TRBV7-6 and J usage is TRBJ1-3, with D unresolved. The CDR3 extends over 14 amino acids. Germline values: CDR1 SGHVS, CDR2 FNYEAQ. The V end lost 5 bases, the J end lost 4 bases, and 12 bases lay between the germline ends. The CDR3 region has the DNA TGTGCCAGCAGCCCAAGCAGCTACGGAAACACCATATATTTT. Amino acids: CASSPSSYGNTIYF.

This clonotype was recorded a few times. The genes are TRBV7-9 and TRBJ2-7; 11 nucleotides align to TRBD1. V shed 0 bases, J shed 5 bases, and the junction held 3 bases outside the gene matches. The length of the CDR3 is 15 residues. CDR1 is SEHNR, CDR2 FQNEAQ, per germline (reference sequence). The CDR3 region has the DNA TGTGCCAGCAGCTTAGCTGGGACAGGGGGTAACGAGCAGTACTTC. Translation: CASSLAGTGGNEQYF.

The rearrangement uses TRBV2 and TRBJ2-3; D gene unclear. V shed 8 bases and J shed 2 bases, with 14 bases lying between them. This CDR3 contains 14 residues. Germline V lookup: CDR1 SNHLY, CDR2 FYNNEI. CDR3 in DNA: TGTGCCAGCTTAAGGGATGGAGCCACAGATACGCAGTATTTT. Its protein is CASLRDGATDTQYF. Using reference TRBV2 and TRBJ2-3 for the parts outside the CDR3, the full variable domain is EPEVTQTPSHQVTQMGQEVILRCVPISNHLYFYWYRQILGQKVEFLVSFYNNEISEKSEIFDDQFSVERPDGSNFTLKIRSTKLEDSAMYFCASLRDGATDTQYFGPGTRLTVL.

This clonotype has just one count. CDR3 sequence reads: CASSFSTGRNEKLFF. In nucleotides, the CDR3 is TGTGCCAGCAGCTTCTCGACAGGGCGGAATGAAAAACTGTTTTTT. The chain is built from TRBV11-2 and TRBJ1-4; 7 bases map to TRBD1. The CDR3 covers 15 residues. V lost 3 bases, J lost 5 bases, and 6 bases stayed unmatched. Germline CDR1 reads SGHAT; CDR2 reads FQNNGV.

V is TRBV7-2 and J is TRBJ1-1; D unclear. Trimming took 5 bases from V and 8 from J, leaving 9 bases between them. CDR1 is SGHTA and CDR2 is FQGNSA in the germline V gene. CDR3 length: 11 amino acids. This CDR3 is CASSRTSEAFF. The CDR3 DNA reads as TGTGCCAGCAGCAGGACCTCCGAAGCTTTCTTT.

The chain joins TRBV7-2 to TRBJ2-2, with 10 nucleotides matching TRBD1. V lost 4 bases and J lost 7; bases outside the gene matches: 12. Germline CDR1 SGHTA, CDR2 FQGNSA. This CDR3 region has 17 residues. The CDR3 bases are TGTGCCAGCAGCTCAATCGCCGGGACAGGGGTGGGCGGGGAGCTGTTTTTT. As protein: CASSSIAGTGVGGELFF.

This clonotype came up a few times. The rearrangement uses TRBV2 and TRBJ1-1; D uncertain. There are 14 residues in the CDR3. Germline CDR1 SNHLY, CDR2 FYNNEI. V gave up 4 bases and J gave up 5 bases, with 14 bases separating them. Here the CDR3 reads CASSVTGSRTEAFF. The DNA of the CDR3 is TGTGCCAGCAGTGTCACCGGGAGTAGGACTGAAGCTTTCTTT.

This clonotype was counted a few times. The gene calls are TRBV7-2 and TRBJ2-7; D ambiguous. Germline V CDR1 and CDR2: SGHTA, FQGNSA. The CDR3 has 15 amino acids. V lost 5 bases, J lost 2 bases, and 16 bases lay in between. Written as DNA, the CDR3 is TGTGCCAGCAGCCCGCTCCTCGCCCTCCCCTACGAGCAGTACTTC. Its protein product is CASSPLLALPYEQYF.

Only a few counts were recorded for this clonotype. V and J are TRBV2 and TRBJ1-5; unclear D gene. V was pared by 0 bases and J by 3 bases, with 15 bases between. This CDR3 is built from 17 residues. Germline-derived CDR1 and CDR2 are SNHLY and FYNNEI. The CDR3 region has the DNA TGTGCCAGCAGTGAAGCTTGGGTGTGGCAGAACAATCAGCCCCAGCATTTT. Amino acids: CASSEAWVWQNNQPQHF. The full variable domain, its missing parts supplied by reference TRBV2 and TRBJ1-5, is EPEVTQTPSHQVTQMGQEVILRCVPISNHLYFYWYRQILGQKVEFLVSFYNNEISEKSEIFDDQFSVERPDGSNFTLKIRSTKLEDSAMYFCASSEAWVWQNNQPQHFGDGTRLSIL.

This clonotype came up a few times. V is TRBV5-4 and J is TRBJ2-5; weak D call: TRBD2 (7 bases). The germline V gene has CDR1 SGHNT and CDR2 YYREEE (reference sequence). Trimming left V 4 bases short and J 5 bases short, with 18 bases between. This CDR3 contains 15 residues. The CDR3 DNA sequence: TGTGCCAGCAGCGAAGGGGGGGGGTCCCGGGAGACCCAGTACTTC. It yields the protein CASSEGGGSRETQYF.

This clonotype showed up many times. The chain has TRBV7-8 and TRBJ1-5, with a tentative D call TRBD1 (5 bases). CDR1 SGHVS and CDR2 FQNEAQ come from the germline V gene. The V gene lost 1 base and the J gene lost 6 bases, with 16 bases spanning the gap. This CDR3 has 16 amino acids. The CDR3 reads CASSLVVWRGVQPQHF. The CDR3 DNA reads as TGTGCCAGCAGCTTAGTGGTCTGGCGAGGGGTTCAGCCCCAGCATTTT.

This chain links TRBV7-9 with TRBJ2-1; the match to TRBD2 covers 14 bases. V lost 4 bases to trimming and J lost 0 bases; unmatched junction nucleotides: 8. CDR3 size: 19 residues. The germline V gene has CDR1 SEHNR and CDR2 FQNEAQ (reference sequence). CDR3 protein: CASSSTGLAGGSSYNEQFF. The CDR3 DNA reads TGTGCCAGCAGCTCCACAGGACTAGCGGGAGGAAGCTCCTACAATGAGCAGTTCTTC. The full variable domain, completed using reference TRBV7-9 and TRBJ2-1, is DTGVSQNPRHKITKRGQNVTFRCDPISEHNRLYWYRQTLGQGPEFLTYFQNEAQLEKSRLLSDRFSAERPKGSFSTLEIQRTEQGDSAMYLCASSSTGLAGGSSYNEQFFGPGTRLTVL.

The chain combines TRBV4-3 with TRBJ2-3; 7 positions agree with TRBD1. The CDR3 length is 15 residues. After removal of 1 base from V and 3 bases from J, the junction contained 4 bases not matched to a gene. The germline V gene has CDR1 LGHNA and CDR2 YSLEER. The CDR3 nucleotides are TGCGCCAGCAGCCAAGCACAGGGGTGGACAGATACGCAGTATTTT. This translates into CASSQAQGWTDTQYF.

This chain joins TRBV6-2 or TRBV6-3 and TRBJ1-1, with 7 positions matching TRBD1. This CDR3 is built from 14 residues. Germline V gene lookup returns CDR1 MNHEY and CDR2 SVGEGT. Trimming at V came to 2 bases and at J to 4 bases, leaving 4 bases not matched to a gene. CDR3 DNA: TGTGCCAGCAGTTACGGCGCAGGGGGCACTGAAGCTTTCTTT. Residues: CASSYGAGGTEAFF.

Many counts were recorded for this clonotype. J is TRBJ1-1 and V is TRBV7-8, with D uncertain. The CDR3 extends over 14 amino acids. Trimming left V 2 bases short and J 1 base short, with 8 bases between. Germline V CDR1 and CDR2: SGHVS, FQNEAQ. DNA of the CDR3: TGTGCCAGCAGCTTATCTGCCCGGAACACTGAAGCTTTCTTT. This encodes CASSLSARNTEAFF.

This clonotype was observed a handful of times. The chain recombines TRBV11-2 with TRBJ1-1; D is perhaps TRBD1 (5 bases). The CDR3 length is 12 residues. Trimming took 1 base from V and 7 from J, leaving 7 bases between them. Germline values: CDR1 SGHAT, CDR2 FQNNGV. The CDR3 DNA reads as TGTGCCAGCAGCTTAGGTGACAGTGAAGCTTTCTTT. Encoded protein: CASSLGDSEAFF.

The chain combines TRBV5-1 with TRBJ1-1, with D tentatively TRBD1 (5 bases). Trimming left V 3 bases short and J 5 bases short, with 20 bases between. The CDR3 length is 16 residues. Germline CDR1 and CDR2: SGHRS and YFSETQ. The DNA of the CDR3 is TGCGCCAGCAGCTCTCTTTCGCCAGGGAGAAATACTGAAGCTTTCTTT. Translation: CASSSLSPGRNTEAFF. Looking up the rest from reference TRBV5-1 and TRBJ1-1 gives the full variable domain: KAGVTQTPRYLIKTRGQQVTLSCSPISGHRSVSWYQQTPGQGLQFLFEYFSETQRNKGNFPGRFSGRQFSNSRSEMNVSTLELGDSALYLCASSSLSPGRNTEAFFGQGTRLTVV.

The chain's CDR3 is CASSYDPQGVKGTGELFF. The CDR3 DNA sequence: TGTGCCAGCAGTTACGACCCCCAAGGGGTAAAGGGTACCGGGGAGCTGTTTTTT. This chain uses TRBV6-2 or TRBV6-3 with TRBJ2-2, with a tentative D call TRBD1 (5 bases). The CDR3 consists of 18 residues. From germline, CDR1 is MNHEY and CDR2 SVGEGT. V dropped 2 bases and J dropped 5 bases, with 21 bases sitting between them.

The chain recombines TRBV7-2 with TRBJ1-6; possible D gene TRBD1, 5 bases. Trimming left V 5 bases short and J 7 bases short, with 18 bases between. CDR3 length: 16 amino acids. Germline V gives CDR1 SGHTA, CDR2 FQGNSA. CDR3 nucleotides: TGTGCCAGCAGCCCAGGCGGAGGGGACCCGAATTCACCCCTCCACTTT. It translates to CASSPGGGDPNSPLHF.

The V gene is TRBV2, the J gene TRBJ1-2, with D hard to call. Germline CDR1 reads SNHLY; CDR2 reads FYNNEI. The V and J ends lost 7 bases and 1 base respectively, with 13 bases between them. The CDR3 has 14 amino acids. The CDR3: CASNLMTGNYGYTF. CDR3 DNA: TGTGCCAGCAACCTTATGACGGGTAACTATGGCTACACCTTC.

On this clonotype itself: This may arise from a read error, as a much more abundant clone is one base away. The CDR3 DNA sequence: TGTGCCAGCAGCTCCGGACAGACCTACGAGCAGTACTTC. Translating gives CASSSGQTYEQYF. The chain employs TRBV7-2 and TRBJ2-7, with D possibly matching TRBD1 (6 bases). Trimming removed 4 bases from V and 2 bases from J, with 9 bases in between. This CDR3 spans 13 amino acids. Germline V gives CDR1 SGHTA, CDR2 FQGNSA.

This chain uses TRBV20-1 with TRBJ2-5; no definite D call. This CDR3 has 13 amino acids. Trimming removed 7 bases from V and 3 bases from J, with 15 bases in between. CDR1 is DFQATT and CDR2 is SNEGSKA in the germline V gene (reference sequence). CDR3 in amino acids: CSGSDSDKETQYF. CDR3 sequence (DNA): TGCAGTGGGAGCGATTCAGACAAAGAGACCCAGTACTTC.

Here the CDR3 reads CASSTGLLTDTQYF. CDR3 nucleotides: TGTGCCAGCAGTACGGGACTCCTCACAGATACGCAGTATTTT. V usage is TRBV6-1 and J usage is TRBJ2-3; TRBD2 might be the D (6 bases). Deletions cut 5 bases from V and 2 bases from J, with 11 bases between. Looked up from germline, CDR1 is MNHNS and CDR2 is SASEGT. This CDR3 region has 14 residues.

This clonotype has more than one count but fewer than ten. This sequence joins TRBV6-5 and TRBJ1-5; a possible D gene is TRBD1 (5 bases). V dropped 4 bases and J dropped 3 bases, with 13 bases sitting between them. The CDR3 spans 15 residues. Germline lookup yields CDR1 MNHEY and CDR2 SVGAGI. This chain's CDR3 is CASSSGGGFNQPQHF. The CDR3 DNA is TGTGCCAGCAGTTCTGGGGGGGGATTCAATCAGCCCCAGCATTTT.